This TCR beta chain emerged from a study of graft-versus-host responses after intestinal transplantation. Findings of the study overall: High graft-versus-host to host-versus-graft clonal ratios were seen in allografts of patients with graft-donor T cell macrochimerism.

Assay: immunoSEQ multiplex PCR; the TCRdb copy retains only in-frame clones and omits some. The sample lists 130,000 or so clones, approximately 92% occurring once. With regard to this clone: No antigen is known for it.

The CDR3 is 14 residues long. V lost 0 bases, J lost 6 bases, and 13 bases lay in between. CDR1 is SGHRS, CDR2 YFSETQ, per germline. This TCR was sampled from a human donor who received an intestinal transplant. The chain couples TRBV5-1 to TRBJ2-7, with a tentative D call TRBD1 (5 bases). The sequenced sample was unstimulated CD4+ T cells sorted from spleen or lymph node cells, obtained before intestinal transplant. The CDR3 reads CASSLGGREGEQYF. The DNA of the CDR3 is TGCGCCAGCAGCTTGGGGGGCAGGGAAGGCGAGCAGTACTTC.